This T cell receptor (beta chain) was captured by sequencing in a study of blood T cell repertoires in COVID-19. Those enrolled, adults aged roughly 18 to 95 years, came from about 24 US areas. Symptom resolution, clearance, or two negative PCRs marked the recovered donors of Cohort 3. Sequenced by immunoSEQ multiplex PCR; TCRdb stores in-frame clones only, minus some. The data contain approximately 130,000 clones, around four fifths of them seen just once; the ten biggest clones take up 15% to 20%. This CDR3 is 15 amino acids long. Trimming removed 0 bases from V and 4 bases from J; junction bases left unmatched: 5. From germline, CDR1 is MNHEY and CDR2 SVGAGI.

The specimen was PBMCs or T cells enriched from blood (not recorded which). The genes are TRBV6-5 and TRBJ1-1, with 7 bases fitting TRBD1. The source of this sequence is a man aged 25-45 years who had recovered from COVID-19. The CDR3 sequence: CASSYSKGAVTEAFF. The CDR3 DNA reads TGTGCCAGCAGTTACTCGAAGGGGGCGGTCACTGAAGCTTTCTTT.